This T cell receptor beta chain was recorded in a study of T cell responses to AZD1222 COVID-19 vaccine. Trimming removed 2 bases from V and 0 bases from J, with 17 bases in between. The CDR3 has 17 amino acids. The germline V gene has CDR1 LGHDT and CDR2 YNNKEL (reference sequence). The table came from immunoSEQ multiplex PCR; TCRdb's copy has only in-frame clones and leaves some out. The data hold 100,000 to 150,000 clones, with over 80% observed a single time. This rearrangement joins TRBV3-1 (or the pseudogene TRBV3-2) to TRBJ2-7, with D unresolved. The TCR comes from an adult in good health. Sequenced here: peripheral blood, sampled on day 0 of AZD1222 vaccination. CDR3 sequence (DNA): TGTGCCAGCAGCCAATCATTCCACTCGGCGAGCTCCTACGAGCAGTACTTC. This gives the protein CASSQSFHSASSYEQYF.